This passage covers 14 T cell receptor beta chains from one sample sequenced in a study of cytomegalovirus exposure and HLA in healthy donors. Amplification used 60 Vbeta primers and 13 Jbeta primers. Sequencing was performed with immunoSEQ multiplex PCR; in TCRdb, only in-frame clones are kept and a portion is missing. The sample consists of about 100,000 clones, 82% of them appearing once. The sample was PBMCs. These receptors came from a man aged 30-40 years in good health and CMV-seropositive.

This chain uses TRBV6-1 with TRBJ1-2, with 9 bases aligning to TRBD1. The J segment lost 3 bases and the V segment lost 5 bases, leaving 1 base of the junction unmatched. In germline, CDR1 is MNHNS, CDR2 SASEGT. This CDR3 has 13 amino acids. CDR3 sequence reads: CASSTGGDYGYTF. CDR3 DNA sequence: TGTGCCAGCAGTACAGGGGGCGACTATGGCTACACCTTC.

This sequence joins TRBV18 and TRBJ2-1; 9 nucleotides agree with TRBD2. The CDR3 is 15 residues long. J was trimmed by 6 bases and V by 8 bases; bases with no gene match: 11. Germline V gene lookup returns CDR1 KGHSH and CDR2 LQKENI. CDR3 amino acids: CASHAGLAGTNEQFF. In DNA form, the CDR3 reads TGTGCCAGCCACGCGGGGCTAGCGGGGACCAATGAGCAGTTCTTC.

This rearrangement joins TRBV5-1 to TRBJ1-2; 8 positions agree with TRBD1. Germline V lookup: CDR1 SGHRS, CDR2 YFSETQ. The CDR3 is 17 residues long. The trim removed 1 base at V and 0 bases at J, leaving 8 bases unmatched. Written as DNA, the CDR3 is TGCGCCAGCAGCTTGAAAACTCGGACAGGGCCTAACTATGGCTACACCTTC. This codes for CASSLKTRTGPNYGYTF.

The rearrangement uses TRBV4-2 and TRBJ2-5; 12 positions agree with TRBD2. The CDR3 runs to 18 residues. Looked up from germline, CDR1 is LGHNA and CDR2 is YNFKEQ. Germline trimming cut 1 base from V and 5 bases from J; bases unmatched to any gene: 11. Here the CDR3 DNA reads TGTGCCAGCAGCCAAGGGGGGGCTAGCGGGGGGGCCTGGGAGACCCAGTACTTC. Amino acids: CASSQGGASGGAWETQYF.

The V call is TRBV10-3, the J call TRBJ2-7; 7 bases are shared with TRBD2. Germline CDR1 is ENHRY and CDR2 is SYGVKD. V shed 3 bases, J shed 1 base, and the junction held 3 bases outside the gene matches. The CDR3 loop spans 14 amino acids. The chain's CDR3 is CAISDGAGSYEQYF. For the CDR3, the DNA is TGTGCCATCAGTGATGGAGCGGGGTCCTACGAGCAGTACTTC.

The chain has TRBV6-1 and TRBJ2-7; tentative D call: TRBD2 (7 bases). Germline CDR1 and CDR2: MNHNS and SASEGT. Deletions cut 11 bases from V and 6 bases from J, with 14 bases between. The CDR3 spans 11 residues. In nucleotides, the CDR3 is TGTGCCGGTAGAGGGGGGGGCGAGCAGTACTTC. The encoded protein is CAGRGGGEQYF.

The table lists this clone with a few counts. V usage is TRBV19 and J usage is TRBJ1-5; TRBD1 might be the D (6 bases). CDR1 is LNHDA, CDR2 SQIVND, per germline (reference sequence). The V end lost 5 bases, the J end lost 8 bases, and 13 bases lay between the germline ends. The CDR3 covers 13 residues. The CDR3 DNA is TGTGCCAGTAGTCCACAGGGTAGAGAGCCCCAGCATTTT. Its translation: CASSPQGREPQHF. Full variable domain (missing parts from reference TRBV19 and TRBJ1-5): DGGITQSPKYLFRKEGQNVTLSCEQNLNHDAMYWYRQDPGQGLRLIYYSQIVNDFQKGDIAEGYSVSREKKESFPLTVTSAQKNPTAFYLCASSPQGREPQHFGDGTRLSIL.

The rearrangement links TRBV19 to TRBJ1-3; D is unresolved. V gave up 1 base and J gave up 0 bases, with 7 bases separating them. This CDR3 has 15 amino acids. CDR1 is LNHDA, CDR2 SQIVND, per germline (reference sequence). Here the CDR3 DNA reads TGTGCCAGTAGTATAGGGGCTCGCTCTGGAAACACCATATATTTT. It encodes CASSIGARSGNTIYF.

The rearrangement links TRBV7-8 to TRBJ2-2; tentatively, D is TRBD1 (6 bases). The germline V and J ends were trimmed by 7 bases and 4 bases, with 16 bases remaining between them. The CDR3 is made up of 15 amino acids. Germline V CDR1 and CDR2: SGHVS, FQNEAQ. This chain's CDR3 is CASTEQGIGTGELFF. The CDR3 DNA reads as TGTGCCAGCACCGAACAGGGAATAGGCACCGGGGAGCTGTTTTTT.

The V and J genes are TRBV2 and TRBJ1-2; tentatively, D is TRBD1 (6 bases). This CDR3 is built from 12 residues. Looked up from germline, CDR1 is SNHLY and CDR2 is FYNNEI. V lost 6 bases and J lost 4, with 9 bases in between. The CDR3 region has the DNA TGTGCCAGCAGGGAGGACAGCTATGGCTACACCTTC. Its translation is CASREDSYGYTF.

This chain connects TRBV5-4 to TRBJ2-5; no clear D gene. Germline V gene lookup returns CDR1 SGHNT and CDR2 YYREEE (reference sequence). CDR3 length: 14 amino acids. V gave up 0 bases and J gave up 5 bases, with 11 bases separating them. The CDR3 DNA sequence: TGTGCCAGCAGCTTGGTGGCTAGTCTGGAGACCCAGTACTTC. Protein product: CASSLVASLETQYF.

This chain joins TRBV10-3 and TRBJ1-5, with 10 positions matching TRBD1. Trimming removed 10 bases from V and 5 bases from J; junction bases left unmatched: 2. Germline CDR1 and CDR2: ENHRY and SYGVKD. The CDR3 has 12 amino acids. The CDR3 bases are TGTGCCACCGGGACAGGGGATCAGCCCCAGCATTTT. Encoded protein: CATGTGDQPQHF.

V and J are TRBV9 and TRBJ1-6; D remains unclear. Trimming took 4 bases from V and 10 from J, leaving 9 bases between them. The CDR3 has 12 amino acids. Germline assignment: CDR1 SGDLS and CDR2 YYNGEE. In nucleotides, the CDR3 is TGTGCCAGCAGCTCCCCAGGCTCACCCCTCCACTTT. Amino acid sequence: CASSSPGSPLHF.

The rearrangement links TRBV6-5 to TRBJ1-6, with D possibly TRBD1 on 6 matching bases. CDR3 length equals 15 residues. The V and J ends lost 0 bases and 9 bases respectively, with 12 bases between them. Germline assignment: CDR1 MNHEY and CDR2 SVGAGI. The CDR3 region has the DNA TGTGCCAGCAGTTACTCATCCAGGGGAACTTCACCCCTCCACTTT. Amino acid sequence: CASSYSSRGTSPLHF.